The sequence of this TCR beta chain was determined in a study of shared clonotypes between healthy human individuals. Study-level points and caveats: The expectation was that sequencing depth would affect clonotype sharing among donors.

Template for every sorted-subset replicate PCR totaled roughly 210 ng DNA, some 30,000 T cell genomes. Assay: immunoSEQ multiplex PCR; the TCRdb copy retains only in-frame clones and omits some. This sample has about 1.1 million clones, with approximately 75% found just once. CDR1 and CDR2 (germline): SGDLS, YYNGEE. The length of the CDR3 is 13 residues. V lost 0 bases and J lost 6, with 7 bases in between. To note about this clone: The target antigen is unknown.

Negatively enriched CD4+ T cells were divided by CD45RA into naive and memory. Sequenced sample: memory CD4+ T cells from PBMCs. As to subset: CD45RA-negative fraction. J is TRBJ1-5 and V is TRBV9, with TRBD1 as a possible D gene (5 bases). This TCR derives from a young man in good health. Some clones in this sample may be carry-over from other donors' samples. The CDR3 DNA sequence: TGTGCCAGCAGCGTAGAGCAGGGTCAGCCCCAGCATTTT. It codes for CASSVEQGQPQHF.